These 18 T cell receptor beta chains were sequenced from one sample in a study of blood T cell repertoires in COVID-19 (dated by TCRdb to the early 2020s). Receptor amplification or capture employed the immunoSEQ multiplex PCR assay. The table comes from immuneACCESS by way of TCRdb, which keeps in-frame sequences with V and J called. Part of the clones is missing from these tables; in studies checked, under half for an unresolved V gene and the rest for unknown reasons. Here the sample has over 130,000 clones; around 89% occur a single time. The ten largest clones represent 9.5% to 12% of the sample. The sequenced sample consisted of peripheral blood. The origin of the receptors is a woman of 80 years or more with acute or convalescent COVID-19.

V is TRBV18 and J is TRBJ2-2; unclear D gene. Per the germline V gene, CDR1 is KGHSH and CDR2 is LQKENI. The length of the CDR3 is 13 residues. V gave up 6 bases and J gave up 6 bases, with 11 bases separating them. The CDR3 DNA is TGTGCCAGCTCTCAGAATTTCGCCGGGGAGCTGTTTTTT. Translation gives CASSQNFAGELFF.

V usage is TRBV2 and J usage is TRBJ1-4; tentatively, D is TRBD1 (5 bases). Germline V gene sequence: CDR1 SNHLY, CDR2 FYNNEI. Trimming pared 6 bases from V and 3 bases from J, leaving 14 bases between. This CDR3 contains 15 residues. The CDR3 spells CASSSAQVANEKLFF. Here the CDR3 DNA reads TGTGCCAGCAGCTCCGCACAGGTAGCTAATGAAAAACTGTTTTTT.

The V gene is TRBV6-5, the J gene TRBJ1-2, with 7 bases that match TRBD1. Germline lookup yields CDR1 MNHEY and CDR2 SVGAGI. Unmatched junction bases numbered 7, after V lost 5 bases and J lost 4 bases. This CDR3 is 14 amino acids long. The CDR3, as DNA: TGTGCCAGCAGTCAGGGGACAGTTTTCTATGGCTACACCTTC. Translating gives CASSQGTVFYGYTF.

V gene TRBV2 combines with J gene TRBJ1-4; D ambiguous. CDR3 size: 17 residues. The V and J ends lost 1 base and 3 bases respectively, with 15 bases between them. Germline V lookup: CDR1 SNHLY, CDR2 FYNNEI. In DNA form, the CDR3 reads TGTGCCAGCAGTGAAGACCCAGTAGGAGGGCCTAATGAAAAACTGTTTTTT. It specifies CASSEDPVGGPNEKLFF.

The rearrangement links TRBV7-8 to TRBJ2-4; the D gene is possibly TRBD1 (6 bases). V was cut by 1 base and J by 12 bases, with 13 bases left in between. Germline V CDR1 and CDR2: SGHVS, FQNEAQ. The CDR3 runs to 13 residues. The CDR3 region is CASSLGAGERQYF. The CDR3 DNA reads as TGTGCCAGCAGCTTAGGGGCAGGGGAGCGTCAGTACTTC.

V is TRBV5-8 and J is TRBJ1-2; D uncertain. V was cut by 1 base and J by 0 bases, with 7 bases left in between. The germline V gene has CDR1 SGHTS and CDR2 YDEGEE. The length of the CDR3 is 14 residues. CDR3 coding DNA: TGTGCCAGCAGCTTGTATGGCTCTAACTATGGCTACACCTTC. Its protein product is CASSLYGSNYGYTF.

This chain connects TRBV5-1 to TRBJ1-1; D unresolved. CDR1 and CDR2 (germline): SGHRS, YFSETQ. The ends were cut back, 0 bases at V and 4 bases at J, with 10 bases in the middle. The CDR3 is 14 amino acids. CDR3 nucleotides: TGCGCCAGCAGCTTGGAGCACGGAGGCACTGAAGCTTTCTTT. Amino acid sequence: CASSLEHGGTEAFF. Full variable domain (missing parts from reference TRBV5-1 and TRBJ1-1): KAGVTQTPRYLIKTRGQQVTLSCSPISGHRSVSWYQQTPGQGLQFLFEYFSETQRNKGNFPGRFSGRQFSNSRSEMNVSTLELGDSALYLCASSLEHGGTEAFFGQGTRLTVV.

The rearrangement joins TRBV24-1 to TRBJ2-7; D might be TRBD1 (5 bases). From germline, CDR1 is KGHDR and CDR2 SFDVKD. This CDR3 has 15 amino acids. The germline V and J ends were trimmed by 1 base and 6 bases, with 15 bases remaining between them. The CDR3 region is CATSDLRRRESEQYF. The CDR3 region has the DNA TGTGCCACCAGTGATTTAAGGCGCAGGGAAAGCGAGCAGTACTTC.

The rearrangement links TRBV7-2 to TRBJ1-2; D is perhaps TRBD1 (6 bases). This CDR3 contains 14 residues. Per germline, CDR1 SGHTA and CDR2 FQGNSA. Between the trimmed V and J ends, which lost 5 bases and 4 bases, there was a span of 14 bases. Here the CDR3 DNA reads TGTGCCAGCAGCGGCCGGGACACAACCTATGGCTACACCTTC. It codes for CASSGRDTTYGYTF.

The genes are TRBV19 and TRBJ2-7, with 7 bases that match TRBD2. Germline V gene sequence: CDR1 LNHDA, CDR2 SQIVND (reference sequence). The CDR3 runs 14 residues. J was trimmed by 7 bases and V by 4 bases; bases with no gene match: 10. CDR3 sequence reads: CASSNRDGTKEQYF. As DNA, the CDR3 is TGTGCCAGTAGTAACCGGGACGGGACTAAGGAGCAGTACTTC.

The chain combines TRBV2 with TRBJ1-1; TRBD1 aligns across 7 bases. Trimming at V came to 3 bases and at J to 3 bases, leaving 4 bases not matched to a gene. This CDR3 is 14 amino acids long. CDR1 is SNHLY and CDR2 is FYNNEI in the germline V gene. In nucleotides, the CDR3 is TGTGCCAGCAGTGATGGGGGACAGTACACTGAAGCTTTCTTT. Amino acid sequence: CASSDGGQYTEAFF.

The chain links TRBV6-1 to TRBJ1-3; a possible D gene is TRBD1 (6 bases). Germline CDR1 and CDR2: MNHNS and SASEGT. The CDR3 runs to 16 residues. V lost 4 bases and J 1 base, leaving 14 bases between the germline ends. CDR3 region: CASSGQALPSGNTIYF. For the CDR3, the DNA is TGTGCCAGCAGTGGACAGGCACTTCCATCTGGAAACACCATATATTTT.

The rearrangement joins TRBV30 to TRBJ1-4; possibly TRBD1 for D (6 bases). Germline V gene data show CDR1 as GTSNPN and CDR2 as SVGIG (reference sequence). The CDR3 is 18 residues long. Deletions cut 1 base from V and 0 bases from J, with 18 bases between. CDR3 sequence: CAWSDTYWTESTNEKLFF. As DNA, the CDR3 is TGTGCCTGGAGTGATACATACTGGACAGAATCAACTAATGAAAAACTGTTTTTT.

This clone was seen a single time. The chain is built from TRBV5-1 and TRBJ2-1; TRBD1 agrees at 11 bases. The J segment lost 4 bases and the V segment lost 0 bases, leaving 6 bases of the junction unmatched. Germline V CDR1 and CDR2: SGHRS, YFSETQ. This CDR3 is built from 17 residues. The CDR3 reads CASSLATGTGGYNEQFF. The CDR3 nucleotides are TGCGCCAGCAGCTTGGCCACTGGGACAGGGGGGTACAATGAGCAGTTCTTC. Full variable domain (remainder filled in from reference TRBV5-1 and TRBJ2-1): KAGVTQTPRYLIKTRGQQVTLSCSPISGHRSVSWYQQTPGQGLQFLFEYFSETQRNKGNFPGRFSGRQFSNSRSEMNVSTLELGDSALYLCASSLATGTGGYNEQFFGPGTRLTVL.

V and J are TRBV15 and TRBJ2-1; 8 bases fit TRBD2. Germline V gene sequence: CDR1 LNHNV, CDR2 YYDKDF (reference sequence). V shed 1 base, J shed 7 bases, and the junction held 6 bases outside the gene matches. This CDR3 region has 15 residues. The chain's CDR3 is CATSRGREAGNEQFF. The CDR3 bases are TGTGCCACCAGCAGAGGGCGGGAGGCCGGAAATGAGCAGTTCTTC.

This clone appeared once. The chain employs TRBV5-5 and TRBJ1-1; D might be TRBD1 (5 bases). The V gene's germline CDR1 is SGHKS and CDR2 YYEKEE (reference sequence). V shed 0 bases and J shed 4 bases, with 16 bases lying between them. This CDR3 has 16 residues. CDR3 coding DNA: TGTGCCAGCAGCTTGGGAGGCAGGGTAGCAGGCACTGAAGCTTTCTTT. Encoded protein: CASSLGGRVAGTEAFF.

This clone was found once. This rearrangement joins TRBV5-1 to TRBJ1-2; TRBD1 aligns across 7 bases. The CDR3 spans 16 residues. The V gene end was trimmed by 0 bases and the J gene end by 4 bases; junction bases not matched to a gene: 9. Germline CDR1 SGHRS, CDR2 YFSETQ. The CDR3: CASSLVARDRPYGYTF. In DNA, the CDR3 is TGCGCCAGCAGCTTGGTCGCCCGGGACAGACCCTATGGCTACACCTTC.

The chain employs TRBV11-2 and TRBJ2-7; unclear D gene. V dropped 1 base and J dropped 3 bases, with 13 bases sitting between them. CDR3 length: 15 residues. Germline V CDR1 and CDR2: SGHAT, FQNNGV. CDR3 bases: TGTGCCAGCAGCTTAGGACGGTCAGGAATCTACGAGCAGTACTTC. Residues: CASSLGRSGIYEQYF.